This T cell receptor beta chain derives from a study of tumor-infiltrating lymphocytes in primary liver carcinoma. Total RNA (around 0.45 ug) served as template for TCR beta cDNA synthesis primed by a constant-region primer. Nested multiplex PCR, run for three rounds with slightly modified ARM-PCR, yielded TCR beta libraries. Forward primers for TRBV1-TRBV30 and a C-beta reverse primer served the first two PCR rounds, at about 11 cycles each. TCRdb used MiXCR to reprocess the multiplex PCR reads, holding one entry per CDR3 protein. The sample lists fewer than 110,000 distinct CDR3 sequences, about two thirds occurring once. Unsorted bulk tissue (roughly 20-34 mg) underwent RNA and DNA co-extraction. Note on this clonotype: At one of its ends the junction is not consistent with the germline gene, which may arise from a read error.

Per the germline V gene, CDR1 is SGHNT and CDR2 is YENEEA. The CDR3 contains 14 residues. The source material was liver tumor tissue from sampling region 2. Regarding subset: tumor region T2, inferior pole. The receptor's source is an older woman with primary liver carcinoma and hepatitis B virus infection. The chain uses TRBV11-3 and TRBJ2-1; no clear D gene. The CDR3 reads CASSFQSSYNERFF. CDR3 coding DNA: TGTGCCAGCAGCTTCCAGAGCTCCTACAATGAGCGGTTCTTC.